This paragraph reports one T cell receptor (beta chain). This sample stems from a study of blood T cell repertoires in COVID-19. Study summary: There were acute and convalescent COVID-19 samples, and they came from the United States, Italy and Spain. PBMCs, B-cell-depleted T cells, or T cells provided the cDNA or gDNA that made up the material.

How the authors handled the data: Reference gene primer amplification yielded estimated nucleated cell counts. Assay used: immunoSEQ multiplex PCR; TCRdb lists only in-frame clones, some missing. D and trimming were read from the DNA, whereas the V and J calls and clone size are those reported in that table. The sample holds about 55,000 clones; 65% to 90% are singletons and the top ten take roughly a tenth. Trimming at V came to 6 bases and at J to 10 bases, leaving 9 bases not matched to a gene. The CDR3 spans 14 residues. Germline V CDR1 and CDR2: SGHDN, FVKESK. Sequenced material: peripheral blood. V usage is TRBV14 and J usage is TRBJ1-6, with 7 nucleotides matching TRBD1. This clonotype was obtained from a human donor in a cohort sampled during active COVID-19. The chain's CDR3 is CASSLRGVYSPLHF. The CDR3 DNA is TGTGCCAGCAGTCTCAGGGGGGTCTACTCACCCCTCCACTTT.